This T cell receptor beta chain was sequenced during a study of identical twins' blood T cells. This clonotype was detected only a few times. V lost 8 bases to trimming and J lost 8 bases, with 18 bases between them. The germline CDR1 and CDR2 sequences are LNHDA and SQIVND (reference sequence). CDR3 length: 13 amino acids. Per the study methods: Each donor had about 95,000 to nearly 550,000 clonotypes. TCRdb independently ran MiXCR on the 5' RACE reads; one entry per CDR3 protein. The V and J calls come from TCRdb's annotation, not from the publication. The sample includes around 380,000 distinct CDR3 sequences, more than 25% of them seen just once. Three pairs of healthy female monozygous twins were the donors. All three twin pairs grew up together with likely shared infections and vaccines.

The source is a woman between 18 and 55 years old in good health. The chain is built from TRBV19 and TRBJ1-2; a weak D match, TRBD1 (5 bases). Sequencing was performed on PBMCs. CDR3 sequence: CASSRTQPGGYTF. The CDR3 nucleotides read TGTGCCAGTTCACGGACACAACCTGGGGGCTACACCTTC.